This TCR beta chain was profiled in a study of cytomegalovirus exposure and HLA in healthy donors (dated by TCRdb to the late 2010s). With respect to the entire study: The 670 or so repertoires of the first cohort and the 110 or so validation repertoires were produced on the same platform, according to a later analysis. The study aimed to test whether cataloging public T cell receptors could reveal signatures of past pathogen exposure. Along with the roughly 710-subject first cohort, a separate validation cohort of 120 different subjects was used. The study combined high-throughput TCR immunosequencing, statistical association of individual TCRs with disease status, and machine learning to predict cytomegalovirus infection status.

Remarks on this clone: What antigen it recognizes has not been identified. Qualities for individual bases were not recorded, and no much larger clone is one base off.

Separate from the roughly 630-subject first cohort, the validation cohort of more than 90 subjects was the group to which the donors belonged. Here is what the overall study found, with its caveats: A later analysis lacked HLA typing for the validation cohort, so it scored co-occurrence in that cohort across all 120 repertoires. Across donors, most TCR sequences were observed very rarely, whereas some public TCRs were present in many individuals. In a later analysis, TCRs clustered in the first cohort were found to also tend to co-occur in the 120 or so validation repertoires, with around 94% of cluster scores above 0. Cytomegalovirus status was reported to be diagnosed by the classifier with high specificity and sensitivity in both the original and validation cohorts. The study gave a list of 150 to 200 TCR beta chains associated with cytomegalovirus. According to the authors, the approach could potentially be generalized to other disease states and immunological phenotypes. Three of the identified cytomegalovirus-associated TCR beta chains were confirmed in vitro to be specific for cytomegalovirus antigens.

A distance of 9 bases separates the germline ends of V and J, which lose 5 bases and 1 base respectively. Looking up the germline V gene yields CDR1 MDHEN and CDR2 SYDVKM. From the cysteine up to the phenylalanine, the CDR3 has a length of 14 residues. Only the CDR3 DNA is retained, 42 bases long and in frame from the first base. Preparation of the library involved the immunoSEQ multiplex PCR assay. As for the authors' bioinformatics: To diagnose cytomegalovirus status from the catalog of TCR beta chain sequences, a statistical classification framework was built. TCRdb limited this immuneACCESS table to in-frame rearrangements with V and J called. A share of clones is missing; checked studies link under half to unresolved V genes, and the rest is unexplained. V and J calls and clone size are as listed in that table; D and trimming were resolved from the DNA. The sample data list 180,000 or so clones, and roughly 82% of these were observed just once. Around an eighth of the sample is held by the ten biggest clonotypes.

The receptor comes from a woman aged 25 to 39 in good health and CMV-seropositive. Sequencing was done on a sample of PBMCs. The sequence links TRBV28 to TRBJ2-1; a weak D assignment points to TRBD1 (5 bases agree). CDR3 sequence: CASSRGFSYNEQFF. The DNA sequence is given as TGTGCCAGCAGTAGGGGTTTTTCCTACAATGAGCAGTTCTTC.